The 3 T cell receptor beta chains presented below share a single source sample, sequenced in a study of siplizumab effects on memory and regulatory T cells (dated by TCRdb to about 2019). Library method: the immunoSEQ multiplex PCR assay. As stored in TCRdb, this immuneACCESS dataset retains in-frame rearrangements with V and J assigned. A fraction of the clones does not appear; measured against another copy, unresolved V genes explain less than half of the discrepancy, and the remainder lacks a known reason. The sample table lists some 100,000 clones, around 94% of them with a count of one. The ten largest clones add up to approximately 0.58% of the sample. The material sequenced was Tregs sorted from blood. The source is a human donor in good health.

The chain is built from TRBV5-4 and TRBJ1-2; D possibly corresponds to TRBD1 (6 bases). Per germline, CDR1 SGHNT and CDR2 YYREEE (reference sequence). The V end was cut by 7 bases, the J end by 4 bases, with 20 bases between. The CDR3 has 15 residues. The CDR3 bases are TGTGCCAGCGCACTGTCCACAGGGCAATTCTATGGCTACACCTTC. Its translation is CASALSTGQFYGYTF.

The chain combines TRBV27 with TRBJ2-7, with D uncertain. The V and J ends lost 7 bases and 3 bases respectively, with 16 bases between them. CDR3 size: 14 residues. Germline V lookup: CDR1 MNHEY, CDR2 SMNVEV (reference sequence). The CDR3 region has the DNA TGTGCCAGCACAAAGTCCAAGAACCTCTACGAGCAGTACTTC. It specifies CASTKSKNLYEQYF.

CDR3 nucleotides: TGTGCCAGCAGCGTAACAGGTGGGAACACTGAAGCTTTCTTT. This encodes CASSVTGGNTEAFF. The chain recombines TRBV9 with TRBJ1-1; TRBD1 might be the D (5 bases). V was pared by 1 base and J by 1 base, with 8 bases between. Germline CDR1 is SGDLS and CDR2 is YYNGEE. The length of the CDR3 is 14 residues.